Listed below are T cell receptor beta chains from one sample, sequenced in a study of cytomegalovirus exposure and HLA in healthy donors. The protocol was immunoSEQ multiplex PCR, while the TCRdb copy is restricted to in-frame clones and leaves out a portion. The table has about 130,000 clones, approximately 71% seen once. Sequences were obtained from PBMCs. The receptors derive from a woman aged 45-65 years in good health and CMV-seronegative. CDR3s include the opening cysteine and the closing phenylalanine or tryptophan. The D gene is left open where the match is weak. Clone size is shown for a subset of rows, as once, few, many or a class of expanded clone.

V,J,D,size,CDR3,DNA
TRBV6-5,TRBJ2-7,TRBD2,NA,CATTKGGSGYEQYF,TGTGCCACCACCAAAGGCGGGAGTGGATACGAGCAGTACTTC
TRBV27,TRBJ2-1,NA,few,CASTKGSGDNEQFF,TGTGCCAGTACTAAGGGTAGCGGCGACAATGAGCAGTTCTTC
TRBV27,TRBJ1-6,TRBD1,few,CASSSDRGDNSPLHF,TGTGCCAGCAGTTCAGACAGGGGGGATAATTCACCCCTCCACTTT
TRBV4-3,TRBJ2-1,TRBD2,NA,CASSPGPFEREGHRQFF,TGCGCCAGCAGCCCCGGCCCTTTCGAGCGGGAGGGCCATAGGCAGTTCTTC
TRBV7-8,TRBJ1-2,NA,NA,CASTLNRTGRIYGYTF,TGTGCCAGCACCCTTAATCGCACAGGGAGAATCTATGGCTACACCTTC
TRBV9,TRBJ2-4,NA,NA,CASSAQGDGIQYF,TGTGCCAGCAGCGCACAGGGAGATGGCATTCAGTACTTC
TRBV4-2,TRBJ2-2,NA,NA,CASSLGGADTGELFF,TGTGCCAGCAGCCTGGGGGGAGCGGACACCGGGGAGCTGTTTTTT
TRBV28,TRBJ2-1,NA,once,CASSLILGGGRGVGGEQFF,TGTGCCAGCAGTTTGATCTTGGGGGGCGGGAGAGGGGTTGGCGGTGAGCAGTTCTTC
TRBV10-1,TRBJ2-7,NA,NA,CARDRGREKPRTPGLTSYEQYF,TGCGCCAGAGACCGGGGCAGAGAAAAACCGAGGACACCGGGACTGACTTCCTACGAGCAGTACTTC
TRBV6-4,TRBJ2-1,NA,NA,CASSRRDSTYNEQFF,TGTGCCAGCAGTCGCCGGGACTCCACCTACAATGAGCAGTTCTTC
TRBV5-4,TRBJ2-1,TRBD2,NA,CASSLGGLAGRNEQFF,TGTGCCAGCAGCTTGGGGGGACTAGCGGGAAGGAATGAGCAGTTCTTC
TRBV29-1,TRBJ1-1,NA,NA,CSVGGGQGTEAFF,TGCAGCGTTGGAGGGGGACAAGGGACTGAAGCTTTCTTT
TRBV6-1,TRBJ2-7,NA,NA,CASSEFDEQYF,TGTGCCAGCAGTGAGTTCGACGAGCAGTACTTC
TRBV7-2,TRBJ2-3,TRBD2,NA,CASSPLAGVPQYF,TGTGCCAGCAGCCCTCTAGCGGGAGTCCCGCAGTATTTT
TRBV2,TRBJ2-7,NA,NA,CASSDQREQYF,TGTGCCAGCAGTGACCAGCGGGAGCAGTACTTC
TRBV27,TRBJ2-7,NA,NA,CASSPRQRAYEQYF,TGTGCCAGCAGTCCAAGACAGCGCGCCTACGAGCAGTACTTC
TRBV28,TRBJ2-5,NA,NA,CASSPPGVARPSTQYF,TGTGCCAGCAGCCCCCCCGGGGTAGCTCGTCCCTCGACCCAGTACTTC
TRBV6-4,TRBJ1-1,NA,NA,CASSAGDSANEAFF,TGTGCCAGCAGTGCCGGCGACAGCGCCAATGAAGCTTTCTTT
TRBV30,TRBJ2-7,TRBD2,NA,CAWSQWGGYEQYF,TGTGCCTGGAGCCAATGGGGGGGCTACGAGCAGTACTTC
TRBV7-2,TRBJ2-3,TRBD2,NA,CASSLLAGADTQYF,TGTGCCAGCAGCTTACTAGCGGGGGCAGATACGCAGTATTTT
TRBV7-6,TRBJ2-5,NA,NA,CASSSGPTNQETQYF,TGTGCCAGCAGCTCGGGCCCGACTAACCAAGAGACCCAGTACTTC
TRBV7-9,TRBJ2-1,NA,NA,CASSLNWGGDEQFF,TGTGCCAGCAGCTTAAACTGGGGGGGCGATGAGCAGTTCTTC
TRBV4-2,TRBJ1-5,NA,NA,CASSQEGQLNQPQHF,TGTGCCAGCAGCCAAGAGGGGCAGTTGAATCAGCCCCAGCATTTT
TRBV7-9,TRBJ2-3,TRBD1,NA,CASSLGGQGTDTQYF,TGTGCCAGCAGCTTAGGCGGACAGGGTACAGATACGCAGTATTTT
TRBV7-9,TRBJ1-4,TRBD1,few,CSSRQQGVDEKLFF,TGTTCCAGCCGTCAACAGGGGGTTGATGAAAAACTGTTTTTT
TRBV7-2,TRBJ2-3,TRBD2,NA,CASSLEEDGGGRSTDTQYF,TGTGCCAGCAGCTTAGAAGAGGACGGGGGGGGCCGTAGCACAGATACGCAGTATTTT
TRBV30,TRBJ2-1,NA,once,CAWKVYGASVHEQFF,TGTGCCTGGAAAGTTTATGGGGCTAGCGTCCATGAGCAGTTCTTC
TRBV5-1,TRBJ2-3,TRBD2,NA,CASSDRTSGLGDTQYF,TGCGCCAGCAGCGACCGGACTAGCGGCCTGGGGGATACGCAGTATTTT
TRBV6-5,TRBJ1-5,TRBD1,NA,CASSGQGRQPQHF,TGTGCCAGCAGTGGACAGGGGAGGCAGCCCCAGCATTTT
TRBV7-9,TRBJ2-7,NA,NA,CSSSLVQGSYEQYF,TGTTCCAGCAGCTTAGTTCAGGGGAGCTACGAGCAGTACTTC
TRBV11-2,TRBJ1-1,TRBD1,NA,CASSEHRGKGTEAFF,TGTGCCAGCAGCGAACACAGGGGTAAGGGCACTGAAGCTTTCTTT
TRBV5-1,TRBJ2-6,TRBD1,NA,CASSETTGVTSGANVLTF,TGCGCCAGCAGCGAGACGACAGGGGTCACCTCTGGGGCCAACGTCCTGACTTTC
TRBV29-1,TRBJ1-5,NA,few,CSVVTGGNQPQHF,TGCAGCGTTGTGACAGGAGGCAATCAGCCCCAGCATTTT
TRBV6-6,TRBJ2-7,NA,NA,CASSYPSRTESYEQYF,TGTGCCAGCAGTTACCCCAGTCGAACAGAATCCTACGAGCAGTACTTC
TRBV6-5,TRBJ2-7,NA,NA,CASSYSDSDYEQYF,TGTGCCAGCAGTTACTCAGACAGCGACTACGAGCAGTACTTC
TRBV30,TRBJ2-1,NA,NA,CAWQIRGHEQFF,TGTGCCTGGCAAATCAGGGGCCATGAGCAGTTCTTC
TRBV6-5,TRBJ2-3,NA,NA,CASSYVAGSTDTQYF,TGTGCCAGCAGTTACGTGGCGGGGAGCACAGATACGCAGTATTTT
TRBV6-4,TRBJ2-3,TRBD2,NA,CASSLEAGGTDTQYF,TGTGCCAGCAGTCTTGAGGCGGGGGGAACAGATACGCAGTATTTT
TRBV5-5,TRBJ2-7,TRBD1,NA,CASSLRPGQGSYEQYF,TGTGCCAGCAGCTTGAGGCCGGGACAGGGTTCGTACGAGCAGTACTTC
TRBV30,TRBJ1-4,NA,NA,CAWSVVGANGEKLFF,TGTGCCTGGAGTGTAGTGGGGGCCAATGGTGAAAAACTGTTTTTT
TRBV5-5,TRBJ1-5,NA,NA,CASSLATGQYSNQPQHF,TGTGCCAGCAGCTTGGCGACAGGTCAATATAGCAATCAGCCCCAGCATTTT
TRBV11-2,TRBJ2-7,NA,once,CASSPTGISYEQYF,TGTGCCAGCAGCCCAACAGGGATCTCCTACGAGCAGTACTTC
TRBV29-1,TRBJ1-1,NA,NA,CSVPAVNTEAFF,TGCAGCGTCCCCGCGGTGAACACTGAAGCTTTCTTT
TRBV9,TRBJ1-5,NA,once,CASSVEGRLGEPQHF,TGTGCCAGCAGCGTAGAGGGCAGGCTCGGGGAGCCCCAGCATTTT
TRBV6-1,TRBJ2-7,NA,NA,CASSEAPGSEQYF,TGTGCCAGCAGTGAAGCGCCGGGATCCGAGCAGTACTTC
TRBV30,TRBJ2-7,NA,NA,CAWGGGSGAEQYF,TGTGCCTGGGGCGGGGGCTCGGGGGCCGAGCAGTACTTC
TRBV10-3,TRBJ2-1,TRBD2,NA,CAISREGPNEQFF,TGTGCCATCTCGCGGGAGGGCCCCAATGAGCAGTTCTTC
TRBV6-1,TRBJ2-7,NA,many,CASRRSSYEQYF,TGTGCCAGTCGGCGGAGCTCCTACGAGCAGTACTTC
TRBV30,TRBJ1-1,TRBD1,NA,CAWNPGQTNTEAFF,TGTGCCTGGAACCCGGGACAGACGAACACTGAAGCTTTCTTT
TRBV7-2,TRBJ2-1,TRBD2,NA,CASSSSGAGVYNEQFF,TGTGCCAGCAGCTCCTCGGGAGCGGGGGTTTACAATGAGCAGTTCTTC
TRBV29-1,TRBJ2-7,NA,once,CSVEFRDTENYEQYF,TGCAGCGTTGAGTTCCGGGACACAGAGAACTACGAGCAGTACTTC
TRBV28,TRBJ2-5,NA,NA,CASSFPADSAETQYF,TGTGCCAGCAGTTTTCCCGCCGACAGTGCAGAGACCCAGTACTTC
TRBV11-2,TRBJ2-7,NA,NA,CASSVSDSYPSYEQYF,TGTGCCAGCAGCGTTTCAGATTCATACCCCTCCTACGAGCAGTACTTC
TRBV28,TRBJ2-6,TRBD1,NA,CASRGGIGANVLTF,TGTGCCAGCAGAGGGGGCATAGGGGCCAACGTCCTGACTTTC
TRBV19,TRBJ2-6,NA,once,CASSMEEGTGANVLTF,TGTGCCAGTAGTATGGAAGAGGGTACTGGGGCCAACGTCCTGACTTTC
TRBV7-6,TRBJ1-2,NA,once,CASSSSGTLGYGYTF,TGTGCCAGCAGCTCTTCCGGGACACTGGGGTATGGCTACACCTTC
TRBV18,TRBJ2-7,TRBD1,few,CASSSTGVDEQYF,TGTGCCAGCTCATCGACAGGGGTGGACGAGCAGTACTTC